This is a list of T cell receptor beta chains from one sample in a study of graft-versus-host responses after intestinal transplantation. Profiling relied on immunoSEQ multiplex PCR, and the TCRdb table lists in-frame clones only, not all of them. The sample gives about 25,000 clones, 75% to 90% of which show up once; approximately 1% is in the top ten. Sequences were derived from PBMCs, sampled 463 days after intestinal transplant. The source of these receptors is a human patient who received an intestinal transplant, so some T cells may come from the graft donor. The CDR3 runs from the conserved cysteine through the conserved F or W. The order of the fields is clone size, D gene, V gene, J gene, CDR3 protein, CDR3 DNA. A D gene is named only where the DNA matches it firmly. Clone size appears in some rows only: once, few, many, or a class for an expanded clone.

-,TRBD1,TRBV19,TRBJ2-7,CATTAGTGLYEQYF,TGTGCCACGACGGCGGGGACAGGGCTCTACGAGCAGTACTTC
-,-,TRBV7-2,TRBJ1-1,CASSFTWVGATEAFF,TGTGCCAGCAGTTTTACATGGGTGGGGGCCACTGAAGCTTTCTTT
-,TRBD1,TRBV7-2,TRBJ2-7,CASSLPGGYEQYF,TGTGCCAGCAGCTTGCCAGGGGGCTACGAGCAGTACTTC
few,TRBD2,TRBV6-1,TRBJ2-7,CASSQAGGYYEQYF,TGTGCCAGCAGTCAAGCGGGGGGGTACTACGAGCAGTACTTC
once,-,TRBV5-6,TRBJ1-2,CASSLQGSANYGYTF,TGTGCCAGCAGCTTGCAGGGGTCCGCGAACTATGGCTACACCTTC
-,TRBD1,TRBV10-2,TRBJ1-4,CASSDGTGGNEKLFF,TGCGCCAGCAGTGATGGGACAGGGGGTAATGAAAAACTGTTTTTT
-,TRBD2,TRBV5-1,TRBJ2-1,CASSPSDSTSGSSYNEQFF,TGCGCCAGCAGCCCCTCTGACTCGACTAGCGGGAGCTCCTACAATGAGCAGTTCTTC
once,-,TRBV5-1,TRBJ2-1,CASSLEGAQTYNEQFF,TGCGCCAGCAGCTTGGAAGGGGCCCAGACCTACAATGAGCAGTTCTTC
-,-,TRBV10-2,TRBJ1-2,CASSEGRSSNYGYTF,TGCGCCAGCAGTGAGGGCAGGTCTAGTAACTATGGCTACACCTTC
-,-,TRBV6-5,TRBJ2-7,CASSYSLGYEQYF,TGTGCCAGCAGTTACTCTTTAGGCTACGAGCAGTACTTC
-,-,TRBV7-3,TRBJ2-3,CASSLTSAGSGTDTQYF,TGTGCCAGCAGCTTAACCTCGGCGGGGAGCGGCACAGATACGCAGTATTTT
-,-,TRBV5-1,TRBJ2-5,CASSNGWQTQYF,TGCGCCAGCAGCAATGGGTGGCAGACCCAGTACTTC